This T cell receptor (beta chain) was identified in a study of blood T cell repertoires in COVID-19. Study summary: The origin of the acute and convalescent COVID-19 samples was the United States, Italy and Spain.

This clone was seen once. Germline CDR1 reads LNHDA; CDR2 reads SQIVND (reference sequence). The CDR3 is 14 amino acids. The V segment lost 3 bases and the J segment 6 bases; nucleotides outside the gene matches: 4. How the authors handled the data: From reference gene primer amplification, estimates of nucleated cell counts were derived. Using immunoSEQ multiplex PCR, the repertoire was profiled, and TCRdb retains in-frame clones only, with some absent. V, J and clone size were drawn from that table, and D and trimming were deduced from the DNA. In the table there are about 250,000 clones, about four fifths of which are singletons.

The V and J genes are TRBV19 and TRBJ2-4; TRBD1 agrees at 8 bases. This clonotype was sampled from a man of 80 years or more with acute or convalescent COVID-19. The sequenced sample consisted of peripheral blood. The CDR3, as DNA: TGTGCCAGTAGTATGGCCGGACAGGGAAACATTCAGTACTTC. As protein: CASSMAGQGNIQYF.